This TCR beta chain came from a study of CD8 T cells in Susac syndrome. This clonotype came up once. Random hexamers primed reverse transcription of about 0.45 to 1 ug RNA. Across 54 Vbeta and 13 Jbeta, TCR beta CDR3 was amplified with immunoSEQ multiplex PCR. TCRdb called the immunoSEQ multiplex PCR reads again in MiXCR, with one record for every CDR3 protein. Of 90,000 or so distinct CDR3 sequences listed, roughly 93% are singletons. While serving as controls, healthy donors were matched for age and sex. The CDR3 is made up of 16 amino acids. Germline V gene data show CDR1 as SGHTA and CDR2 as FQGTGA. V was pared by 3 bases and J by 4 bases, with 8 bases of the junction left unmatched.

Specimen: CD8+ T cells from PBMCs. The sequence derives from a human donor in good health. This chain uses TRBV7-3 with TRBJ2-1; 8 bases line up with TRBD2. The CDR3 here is CASSFLGGGSYNEQFF. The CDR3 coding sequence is TGTGCCAGCAGCTTCCTTGGCGGGGGGTCATACAATGAGCAGTTCTTC.